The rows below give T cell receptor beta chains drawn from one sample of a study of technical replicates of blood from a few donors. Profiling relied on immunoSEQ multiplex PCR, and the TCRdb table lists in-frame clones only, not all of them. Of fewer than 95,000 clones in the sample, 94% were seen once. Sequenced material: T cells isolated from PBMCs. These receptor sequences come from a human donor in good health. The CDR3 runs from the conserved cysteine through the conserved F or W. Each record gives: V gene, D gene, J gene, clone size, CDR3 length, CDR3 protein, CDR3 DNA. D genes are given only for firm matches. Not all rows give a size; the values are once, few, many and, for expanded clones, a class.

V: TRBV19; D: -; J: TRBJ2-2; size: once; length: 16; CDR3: CASSTLTASNTGELFF; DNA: TGTGCCAGTAGTACCCTTACAGCCTCGAACACCGGGGAGCTGTTTTTT
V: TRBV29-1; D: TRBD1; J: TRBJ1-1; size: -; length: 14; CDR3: CSVEDRGMDTEAFF; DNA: TGCAGCGTTGAGGACAGGGGCATGGACACTGAAGCTTTCTTT
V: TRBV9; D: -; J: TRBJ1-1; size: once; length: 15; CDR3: CASSAPFDGGIEAFF; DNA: TGTGCCAGCAGCGCACCTTTCGACGGAGGCATTGAAGCTTTCTTT
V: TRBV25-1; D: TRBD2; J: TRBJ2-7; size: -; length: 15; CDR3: CASSAEGSGSGEQYF; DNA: TGTGCCAGCAGTGCGGAGGGTAGCGGGAGCGGCGAGCAGTACTTC
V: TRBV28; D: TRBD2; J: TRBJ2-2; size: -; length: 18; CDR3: CASSGGLAGGPVTGELFF; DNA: TGTGCCAGCAGTGGGGGACTAGCGGGAGGGCCGGTTACCGGGGAGCTGTTTTTT
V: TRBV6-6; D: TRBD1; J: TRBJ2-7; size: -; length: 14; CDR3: CASSYGDREGEQYF; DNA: TGTGCCAGCAGTTACGGAGACAGGGAAGGCGAGCAGTACTTC
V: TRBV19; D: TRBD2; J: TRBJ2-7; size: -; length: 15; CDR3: CASSPQLAEIYEQYF; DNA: TGTGCCAGTAGTCCCCAACTAGCGGAGATATACGAGCAGTACTTC
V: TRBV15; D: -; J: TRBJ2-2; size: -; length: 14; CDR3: CATARSSHTGELFF; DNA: TGTGCCACCGCTCGTTCGAGCCACACCGGGGAGCTGTTTTTT
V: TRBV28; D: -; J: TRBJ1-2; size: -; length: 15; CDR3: CASRPHTISNYGYTF; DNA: TGTGCCAGCAGACCACACACAATTTCTAACTATGGCTACACCTTC
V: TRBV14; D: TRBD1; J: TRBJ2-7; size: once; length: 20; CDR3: CASSQDGPGTGWSGTYEQYF; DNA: TGTGCCAGCAGCCAAGACGGGCCAGGGACAGGGTGGTCTGGTACCTACGAGCAGTACTTC
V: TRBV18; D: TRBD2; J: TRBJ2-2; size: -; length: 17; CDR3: CASSPPGLAGGTGELFF; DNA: TGTGCCAGCTCACCCCCCGGACTAGCGGGAGGTACCGGGGAGCTGTTTTTT
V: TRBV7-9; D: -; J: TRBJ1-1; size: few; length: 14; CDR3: CASSLGAGNTEAFF; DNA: TGTGCCAGCAGCTTAGGGGCGGGGAACACTGAAGCTTTCTTT
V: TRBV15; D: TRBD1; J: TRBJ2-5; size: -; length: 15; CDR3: CATSRGTGVEETQYF; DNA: TGTGCCACCAGCAGGGGGACAGGGGTGGAAGAGACCCAGTACTTC
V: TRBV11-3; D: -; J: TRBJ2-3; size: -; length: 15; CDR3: CASSLGFQGPDTQYF; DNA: TGTGCCAGCAGCTTAGGGTTTCAGGGCCCAGATACGCAGTATTTT
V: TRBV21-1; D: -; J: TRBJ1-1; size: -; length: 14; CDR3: CASSKTAWNTEAFF; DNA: TGTGCCAGCAGCAAGACAGCATGGAACACTGAAGCTTTCTTT
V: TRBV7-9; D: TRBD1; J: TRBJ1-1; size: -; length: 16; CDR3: CASSSGTGGRVTEAFF; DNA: TGTGCCAGCAGTTCCGGGACAGGGGGCCGGGTCACTGAAGCTTTCTTT
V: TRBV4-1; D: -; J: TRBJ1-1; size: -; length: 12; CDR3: CASRNMNTEAFF; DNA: TGCGCCAGCAGGAACATGAACACTGAAGCTTTCTTT
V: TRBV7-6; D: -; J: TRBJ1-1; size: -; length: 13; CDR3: CASSLEDGVTAFF; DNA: TGTGCCAGCAGCTTAGAAGACGGGGTCACGGCTTTCTTT
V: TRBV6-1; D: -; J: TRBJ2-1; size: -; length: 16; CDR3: CASSELAGSSYNEQFF; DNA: TGTGCCAGCAGTGAGCTGGCGGGGAGCTCCTACAATGAGCAGTTCTTC
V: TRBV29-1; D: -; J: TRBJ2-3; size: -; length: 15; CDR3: CSVVLWSGTSDTQYF; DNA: TGCAGCGTTGTTCTATGGTCGGGAACTTCAGATACGCAGTATTTT
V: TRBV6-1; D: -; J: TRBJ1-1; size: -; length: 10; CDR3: CASSYNEAFF; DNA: TGTGCCAGCAGTTACAACGAAGCTTTCTTT
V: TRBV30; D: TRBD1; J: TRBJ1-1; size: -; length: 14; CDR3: CAWRGQGARPEAFF; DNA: TGTGCCTGGAGGGGACAGGGGGCGCGACCTGAAGCTTTCTTT
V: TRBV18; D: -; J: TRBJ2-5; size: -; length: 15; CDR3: CASSPGGLPGETQYF; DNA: TGTGCCAGCTCACCGGGGGGGCTACCGGGGGAGACCCAGTACTTC
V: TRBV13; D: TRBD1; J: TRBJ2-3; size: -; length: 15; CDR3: CASSSAGSRGDTQYF; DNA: TGTGCCAGCAGCTCGGCAGGATCCAGGGGGGATACGCAGTATTTT
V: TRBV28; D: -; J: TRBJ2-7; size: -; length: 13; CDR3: CASSSDSFHEQYF; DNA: TGTGCCAGCAGTTCGGACAGTTTCCACGAGCAGTACTTC
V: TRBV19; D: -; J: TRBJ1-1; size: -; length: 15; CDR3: CASSIVPGSNTEAFF; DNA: TGTGCCAGTAGTATCGTTCCTGGCAGTAACACTGAAGCTTTCTTT